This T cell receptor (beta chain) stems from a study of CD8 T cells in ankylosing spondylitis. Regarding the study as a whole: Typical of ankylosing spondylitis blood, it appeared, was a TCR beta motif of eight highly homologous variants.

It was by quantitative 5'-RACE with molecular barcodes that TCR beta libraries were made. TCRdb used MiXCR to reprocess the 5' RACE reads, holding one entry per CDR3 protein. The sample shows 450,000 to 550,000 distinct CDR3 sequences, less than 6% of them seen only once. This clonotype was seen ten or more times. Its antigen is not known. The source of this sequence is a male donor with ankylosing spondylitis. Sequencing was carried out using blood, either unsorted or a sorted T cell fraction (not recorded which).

CDR3 protein: CASSQDSGGRGTEAFF. The CDR3 DNA follows: TGCGCCAGCAGCCAAGATTCGGGGGGAAGGGGAACTGAAGCTTTCTTT. The chain recombines TRBV4-3 with TRBJ1-1, with TRBD1 as a possible D gene (5 bases). The V gene lost 0 bases and the J gene lost 5 bases, with 16 bases spanning the gap. Germline CDR1 is LGHNA and CDR2 is YSLEER. This CDR3 contains 16 residues.